Listed below are T cell receptor beta chains from one sample, sequenced in a study of blood T cells in healthy people across ages. TCRdb fed the 5' RACE reads into MiXCR, producing one record per CDR3 protein. The sample carries hundreds of thousands of distinct CDR3 sequences, about 26% recorded once. The same data also went into a second study, on T cells of mothers and their children.

Sequencing was done on a sample of blood. The receptors here all came from a boy between 10 and 17 years old in good health. Both conserved end residues are part of each CDR3. Each record gives: V gene, D gene, J gene, clone size, CDR3 DNA, CDR3 protein. D genes are given only for firm matches. Rows give clone size only sometimes, using once, few, many, or a class for an expanded clone.

V: TRBV12-3/TRBV12-4; D: TRBD1; J: TRBJ2-7; size: few; DNA: TGTGCCAGCAGTTTAGGGCCGGGACAGGGGTACGAGCAGTACTTC; CDR3: CASSLGPGQGYEQYF
V: TRBV11-2; D: TRBD2; J: TRBJ2-5; size: .; DNA: TGTACCAGCAGCTTAGATCTCCAGCGGGGGGCCGGAGAGACCCAGTACTTC; CDR3: CTSSLDLQRGAGETQYF
V: TRBV20-1; D: .; J: TRBJ1-5; size: .; DNA: TGCAGTGTAGCCTCGAATATCCTTAGCAATCAGCCCCAGCATTTT; CDR3: CSVASNILSNQPQHF
V: TRBV6-2/TRBV6-3; D: TRBD1; J: TRBJ1-1; size: few; DNA: TGTGCCAGCAGTAGGGGACAGGGAGAGATGAACACTGAAGCTTTCTTT; CDR3: CASSRGQGEMNTEAFF
V: TRBV20-1; D: .; J: TRBJ2-3; size: few; DNA: TGCAGTGCTAGAGGACCTACCTGGAGCACAGATACGCAGTATTTT; CDR3: CSARGPTWSTDTQYF
V: TRBV12-3/TRBV12-4; D: .; J: TRBJ2-3; size: .; DNA: TGTGCCAGCAGTTCCGGAGATTCAGATACGCAGTATTTT; CDR3: CASSSGDSDTQYF
V: TRBV5-1; D: TRBD2; J: TRBJ2-1; size: .; DNA: TGCGCCAGCAGCCTGCCCGGGACTAGCGGGGTGGGGAATGAGCAGTTCTTC; CDR3: CASSLPGTSGVGNEQFF
V: TRBV20-1; D: .; J: TRBJ2-7; size: .; DNA: TGCAGTGCTAGGGTTATCAGCTCCTACGAGCAGTACTTC; CDR3: CSARVISSYEQYF
V: TRBV27; D: .; J: TRBJ2-7; size: few; DNA: TGTGCCAGCAGGGGGGGGCGGTTCTACGAGCAGTACTTC; CDR3: CASRGGRFYEQYF
V: TRBV6-1; D: .; J: TRBJ2-3; size: once; DNA: TGTGCCAGCAGTGAAAGGGCGGGGGCCAGGGGAGATCCGCAGTATTTT; CDR3: CASSERAGARGDPQYF
V: TRBV7-2; D: .; J: TRBJ1-5; size: .; DNA: TGTGCCAGCAGCCGGGTGGGTCAGCCCCAGCATTTT; CDR3: CASSRVGQPQHF
V: TRBV6-5; D: TRBD1; J: TRBJ2-1; size: few; DNA: TGTGCCAGCAGTTACCGGGACAGGGGTGTCAATGAGCAGTTCTTC; CDR3: CASSYRDRGVNEQFF
V: TRBV27; D: .; J: TRBJ1-1; size: many; DNA: TGTGCCAGCAGCTTAGGGGGGCGTGAAGCTTTCTTT; CDR3: CASSLGGREAFF
V: TRBV6-2/TRBV6-3; D: .; J: TRBJ2-7; size: .; DNA: TGTGCCAGCAGGCCCGGGACAACAGATTTCGGCGAGCAGTACTTC; CDR3: CASRPGTTDFGEQYF
V: TRBV2; D: .; J: TRBJ1-4; size: .; DNA: TGTGCCAGCACCTTCCGGGGGGCAGGCGCATTGGGGAATGAAAAACTGTTTTTT; CDR3: CASTFRGAGALGNEKLFF